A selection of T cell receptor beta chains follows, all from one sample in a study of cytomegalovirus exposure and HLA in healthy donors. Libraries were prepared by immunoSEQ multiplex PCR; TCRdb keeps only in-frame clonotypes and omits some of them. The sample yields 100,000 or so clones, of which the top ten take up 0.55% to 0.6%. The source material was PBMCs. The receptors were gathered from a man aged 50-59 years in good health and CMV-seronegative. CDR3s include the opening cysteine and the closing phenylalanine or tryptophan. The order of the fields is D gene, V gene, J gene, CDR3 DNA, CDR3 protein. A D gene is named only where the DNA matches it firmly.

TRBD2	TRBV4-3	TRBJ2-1	TGCGCCAGCAGCCAAGAACCCCGGGGGGGCAATGAGCAGTTCTTC	CASSQEPRGGNEQFF
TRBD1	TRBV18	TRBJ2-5	TGTGCCAGCTCACCACTCCGGGGACAGGGGGACCAAGAGACCCAGTACTTC	CASSPLRGQGDQETQYF
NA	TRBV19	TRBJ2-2	TGTGCCAGTGGGCCGTGGGCGAACACCGGGGAGCTGTTTTTT	CASGPWANTGELFF
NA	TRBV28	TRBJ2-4	TGTGCCAGCACCGACACTCTAGCCAAAAACATTCAGTACTTC	CASTDTLAKNIQYF
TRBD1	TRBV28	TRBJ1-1	TGTGCCACCGACGTTTTCCGGACAGGGGGCTTCACTGAAGCTTTCTTT	CATDVFRTGGFTEAFF
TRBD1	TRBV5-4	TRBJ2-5	TGTGCCAGCAGCAAGGACAGGAGCTTACAAGAGACCCAGTACTTC	CASSKDRSLQETQYF
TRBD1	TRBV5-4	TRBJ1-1	TGTGCCAGCAGCCAGACAGGGGGCCCGATGAACACTGAAGCTTTCTTT	CASSQTGGPMNTEAFF
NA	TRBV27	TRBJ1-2	TGTGCCAGCAGTATCACCGGGACAACCTCTTTAGGCTACACCTTC	CASSITGTTSLGYTF
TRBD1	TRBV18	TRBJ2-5	TGTGCCAGCTCAACTGAACGCGGACAGGGGGAGTACTTC	CASSTERGQGEYF
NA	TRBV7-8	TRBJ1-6	TGTGCCAGCAGCTTAGATAGTTCACCCCTCCACTTT	CASSLDSSPLHF
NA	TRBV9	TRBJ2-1	TGTGCCAGCAGCGTCGGGACTCCCACTTACAATGAGCAGTTCTTC	CASSVGTPTYNEQFF
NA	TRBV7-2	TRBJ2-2	TGTGCCAGCAGAGGCGGTCCGGGACACTTGAACACCGGGGAGCTGTTTTTT	CASRGGPGHLNTGELFF
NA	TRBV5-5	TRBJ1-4	TGTGCCAGCAGCGAACTTGCAACTAATGAAAAACTGTTTTTT	CASSELATNEKLFF
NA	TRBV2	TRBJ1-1	TGTGCCAGCACCAGGGGAACCACTGAAGCTTTCTTT	CASTRGTTEAFF
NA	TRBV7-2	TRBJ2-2	TGTGCCAGCAGCTTTCGACGGAGGAACACCGGGGAGCTGTTTTTT	CASSFRRRNTGELFF
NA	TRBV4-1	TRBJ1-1	TGCGCCAGCAGCCAAGATAGGAGCAACACTGAAGCTTTCTTT	CASSQDRSNTEAFF
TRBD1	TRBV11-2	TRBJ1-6	TGTGCCAGCAGCTCGGGACAGGGGGGATTTTCACCCCTCCACTTT	CASSSGQGGFSPLHF
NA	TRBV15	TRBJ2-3	TGTGCCACCAGCAGAGATCGCCAGGGCGCAGATACGCAGTATTTT	CATSRDRQGADTQYF
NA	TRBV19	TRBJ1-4	TGTGCCAGTAGTATAGTGGGGAGCGGGGGGGCCCTGTTTTTT	CASSIVGSGGALFF
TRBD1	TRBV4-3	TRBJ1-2	TGCGCCAGCAGCCACCCCGGGACAGGGTTAGTTGGCTACACCTTC	CASSHPGTGLVGYTF
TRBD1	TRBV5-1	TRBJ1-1	TGCGCCAGCAGCCCCCAACCGACAGGGAAGGACACTGAAGCTTTCTTT	CASSPQPTGKDTEAFF
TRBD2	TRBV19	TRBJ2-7	TGTGCCAGTAGTATAGCGAGCGGGGGAGGCGAGCAGTACTTC	CASSIASGGGEQYF
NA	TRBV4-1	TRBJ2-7	TGCGCCAGCAGGTACCTGGAAGAGAGGCCCTACGAGCAGTACTTC	CASRYLEERPYEQYF
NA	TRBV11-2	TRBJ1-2	TGTGCCAGCAGCTCCCCGGAACAGGGCTATGGCTACACCTTC	CASSSPEQGYGYTF
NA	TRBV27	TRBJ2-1	TGTGCCAGCAGACAAGACTCCAATGAGCAGTTCTTC	CASRQDSNEQFF
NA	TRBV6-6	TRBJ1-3	TGTGCCAGCAGTTACGGTCACAGGAGCTCTGGAAACACCATATATTTT	CASSYGHRSSGNTIYF
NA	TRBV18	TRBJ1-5	TGTGCCAGCTCACCAACACGGACTTTTCAGCCCCAGCATTTT	CASSPTRTFQPQHF
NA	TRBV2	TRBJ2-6	TGTGCCAGCAGGAAGGGGGTTGAAACATCTGGGGCCAACGTCCTGACTTTC	CASRKGVETSGANVLTF
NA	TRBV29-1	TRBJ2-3	TGCAGCGTTGATTCAGGGGCCTCATTCACAGATACGCAGTATTTT	CSVDSGASFTDTQYF
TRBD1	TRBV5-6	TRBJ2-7	TGTGCCAGCAGCTCTGGGACAGGGAGAAGCTACGAGCAGTACTTC	CASSSGTGRSYEQYF
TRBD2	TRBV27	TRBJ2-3	TGTGCCAGCAGTCAACTAGCGGGAGGGCCCACAGATACGCAGTATTTT	CASSQLAGGPTDTQYF
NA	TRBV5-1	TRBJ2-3	TGCGCCAGCAGCTTCCCAGGGAACACAGATACGCAGTATTTT	CASSFPGNTDTQYF
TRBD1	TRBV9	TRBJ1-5	TGTGCCAGCAGCCCTGATGGACAGGTGAATCAGCCCCAGCATTTT	CASSPDGQVNQPQHF
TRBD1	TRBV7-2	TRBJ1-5	TGTGCCAGCAGCGTACTACAGGGGGCAGGTCAGCCCCAGCATTTT	CASSVLQGAGQPQHF
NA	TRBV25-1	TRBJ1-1	TGTGCCAGCAGTGGTTCCCGGGGAGCTTTCTTT	CASSGSRGAFF
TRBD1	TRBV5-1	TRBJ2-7	TGCGCCAGCAGCTTGGCCTTGTCTACAGGGGGGTACGAGCAGTACTTC	CASSLALSTGGYEQYF
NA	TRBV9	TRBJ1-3	TGTGCCAGCAGCGGAGCGGGAGGAGGAAACACCATATATTTT	CASSGAGGGNTIYF
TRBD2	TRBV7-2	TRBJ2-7	TGTGCCAGCAGCTTAGAGGTCGGGAGGTGGACCGAGCAGTACTTC	CASSLEVGRWTEQYF
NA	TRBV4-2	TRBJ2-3	TGTGCCAGCAGCGCCTCCGGGGGTTACCCCACAGATACGCAGTATTTT	CASSASGGYPTDTQYF
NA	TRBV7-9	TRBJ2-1	TGTGCCAGCAGCCCCCTTGGGCCCGATGAGCAGTTCTTC	CASSPLGPDEQFF
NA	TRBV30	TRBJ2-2	TGTGCCTGGAGTGTACGAGGCACCGGGGAGCTGTTTTTT	CAWSVRGTGELFF
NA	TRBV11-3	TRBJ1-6	TGTGCCAGCAGCCTTTTAGGGGATAATTCACCCCTCCACTTT	CASSLLGDNSPLHF
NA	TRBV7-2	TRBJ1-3	TGTGCCAGCAGCTCTATCAGGGGCTCTGGAAACACCATATATTTT	CASSSIRGSGNTIYF
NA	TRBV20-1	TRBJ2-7	TGCAGTGCTAGCCAGGGCTACGAGCAGTACTTC	CSASQGYEQYF
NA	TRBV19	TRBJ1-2	TGTGCCAGTAGTTCCCAGGGAGGGAACTATGGCTACACCTTC	CASSSQGGNYGYTF
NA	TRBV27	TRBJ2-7	TGTGCCAGCAGTTTAACCAGGGTTGGTTACGAGCAGTACTTC	CASSLTRVGYEQYF